The 30 T cell receptor beta chains given below trace back to one sample, sequenced in a study of OX40 agonist ivuxolimab in advanced cancers. Receptors were amplified or captured by the immunoSEQ multiplex PCR assay. Drawn from immuneACCESS, this table holds only the in-frame rearrangements with V and J called that TCRdb kept. Clones are partly lost; checked studies trace under half to an unresolved V gene and leave the rest unexplained. Present in this sample are around 65,000 clones, 80% to 95% of which were seen just once. Of the sample, about an eighth falls within the top ten clones. The material was CD4+ or CD8+ T cells sorted from blood, obtained in a trial of the OX40 agonist ivuxolimab. The receptors shown here come from an adult with an advanced solid tumor such as melanoma, head and neck, liver or kidney cancer.

This clone was observed a handful of times. The V and J genes are TRBV5-4 and TRBJ2-1; 12 bases are shared with TRBD1. Germline CDR1 SGHNT, CDR2 YYREEE (reference sequence). The CDR3 has 16 amino acids. V was clipped by 4 bases and J by 8 bases; unmatched bases: 10. The CDR3 coding sequence is TGTGCCAGCAGCCCAACTTCGGGACAGGGGGCAGATGAGCAGTTCTTC. Translating gives CASSPTSGQGADEQFF.

This chain uses TRBV18 with TRBJ2-7; D unresolved. The V end was cut by 0 bases, the J end by 3 bases, with 12 bases between. The CDR3 loop spans 15 amino acids. Germline CDR1 and CDR2: KGHSH and LQKENI. CDR3 in DNA: TGTGCCAGCTCACCACCGTTAACAGAGATCTACGAGCAGTACTTC. It specifies CASSPPLTEIYEQYF. The complete variable domain, with remaining parts taken from reference TRBV18 and TRBJ2-7, reads NAGVMQNPRHLVRRRGQEARLRCSPMKGHSHVYWYRQLPEEGLKFMVYLQKENIIDESGMPKERFSAEFPKEGPSILRIQQVVRGDSAAYFCASSPPLTEIYEQYFGPGTRLTVT.

This clone was counted between two and nine times. V is TRBV11-2 and J is TRBJ1-5; D remains ambiguous. Germline loops: CDR1 SGHAT, CDR2 FQNNGV. V dropped 1 base and J dropped 5 bases, with 6 bases sitting between them. The CDR3 consists of 13 residues. CDR3 nucleotide sequence: TGTGCCAGCAGCTTAGGGGCTTATCAGCCCCAGCATTTT. The encoded protein is CASSLGAYQPQHF.

The rearrangement uses TRBV7-2 and TRBJ1-3; D gene unclear. V lost 1 base and J 4 bases, leaving 5 bases between the germline ends. In germline, CDR1 is SGHTA, CDR2 FQGNSA. The CDR3 consists of 13 residues. The CDR3 DNA is TGTGCCAGCAGCTTAGACCCGGGAAACACCATATATTTT. Amino acid sequence: CASSLDPGNTIYF.

CDR3 amino acids: CASSQDAGSVVDTIYF. The CDR3 DNA follows: TGCGCCAGCAGCCAAGATGCGGGGTCGGTGGTGGACACCATATATTTT. The chain is built from TRBV4-3 and TRBJ1-3; no definite D call. Germline-derived CDR1 and CDR2 are LGHNA and YSLEER. The CDR3 covers 16 residues. V lost 0 bases and J lost 8, with 17 bases in between.

V is TRBV4-2 and J is TRBJ2-7; D is uncertain. Germline CDR1 is LGHNA and CDR2 is YNFKEQ. Deletions cut 0 bases from V and 4 bases from J, with 16 bases between. The CDR3 is made up of 16 amino acids. The CDR3 DNA follows: TGTGCCAGCAGCCAAGAATTCCTGTCGCCCCAGTACGAGCAGTACTTC. Its translation: CASSQEFLSPQYEQYF.

The chain couples TRBV29-1 to TRBJ2-7; 8 bases line up with TRBD1. The J segment lost 5 bases and the V segment lost 7 bases, leaving 10 bases of the junction unmatched. Germline CDR1 reads SQVTM; CDR2 reads ANQGSEA. The CDR3 has 13 residues. CDR3 region: CSADRGSSHEQYF. The CDR3, as DNA: TGCAGCGCTGACAGGGGATCGTCCCACGAGCAGTACTTC.

The gene calls are TRBV28 and TRBJ2-7, with D perhaps TRBD2 (6 bases). This CDR3 is 15 amino acids long. Germline V lookup: CDR1 MDHEN, CDR2 SYDVKM. Trimming pared 4 bases from V and 3 bases from J, leaving 16 bases between. CDR3 amino acids: CASSSRGYAHYEQYF. The CDR3 DNA follows: TGTGCCAGCAGTTCCCGGGGGTACGCCCACTACGAGCAGTACTTC.

The V call is TRBV15, the J call TRBJ2-3; the D is unclear. The germline V and J ends were trimmed by 2 bases and 5 bases, with 5 bases remaining between them. The CDR3 has 12 amino acids. Germline V gives CDR1 LNHNV, CDR2 YYDKDF (reference sequence). CDR3 bases: TGTGCCACCAGCAGACCCCTAGATACGCAGTATTTT. This translates into CATSRPLDTQYF.

The CDR3 reads CASSLGQGLYEQYF. Written as DNA, the CDR3 is TGTGCCAGCAGCTTGGGACAGGGGCTGTACGAGCAGTACTTC. The chain couples TRBV5-5 to TRBJ2-7; 8 nucleotides match TRBD1. CDR3 size: 14 residues. Germline loops: CDR1 SGHKS, CDR2 YYEKEE (reference sequence). After removal of 0 bases from V and 4 bases from J, the junction contained 3 bases not matched to a gene.

This clone was found a few times. This chain links TRBV6-6 with TRBJ2-7, with TRBD1 identical over 8 bases. Losses at the gene ends were 0 bases for V and 6 bases for J; bases not matched to a gene: 1. Germline V gene data show CDR1 as MNHNY and CDR2 as SVGAGI (reference sequence). This CDR3 has 13 amino acids. CDR3 bases: TGTGCCAGCAGTTACTCAGACAGGGGCGAGCAGTACTTC. As protein: CASSYSDRGEQYF.

This clone was found once. This chain joins TRBV19 and TRBJ2-5; D possibly corresponds to TRBD2 (6 bases). The CDR3 has 16 residues. The germline V gene has CDR1 LNHDA and CDR2 SQIVND (reference sequence). V lost 6 bases, J lost 0 bases, and 17 bases lay in between. CDR3 protein: CASSKGRGTYQETQYF. The CDR3 DNA reads as TGTGCCAGTAGCAAGGGGCGGGGCACGTACCAAGAGACCCAGTACTTC.

V and J are TRBV5-1 and TRBJ2-7; D is ambiguous. This CDR3 spans 15 amino acids. The germline V gene encodes CDR1 SGHRS and CDR2 YFSETQ. Trimming took 7 bases from V and 0 from J, leaving 17 bases between them. CDR3 in DNA: TGCGCCAGCGGCGAACACCCAGGTTTCTCCTACGAGCAGTACTTC. Amino acid sequence: CASGEHPGFSYEQYF. Based on the CDR3 plus reference TRBV5-1 and TRBJ2-7, the full variable domain is KAGVTQTPRYLIKTRGQQVTLSCSPISGHRSVSWYQQTPGQGLQFLFEYFSETQRNKGNFPGRFSGRQFSNSRSEMNVSTLELGDSALYLCASGEHPGFSYEQYFGPGTRLTVT.

The rearrangement uses TRBV2 and TRBJ1-2; D is uncertain. Germline lookup yields CDR1 SNHLY and CDR2 FYNNEI. This CDR3 region has 13 residues. V was pared by 3 bases and J by 4 bases, with 9 bases between. This CDR3 reads CASSETGGYGYTF. The CDR3 bases are TGTGCCAGCAGTGAGACTGGCGGCTATGGCTACACCTTC.

The V and J genes are TRBV13 and TRBJ1-5; D perhaps matches TRBD1 (6 bases). The germline V gene has CDR1 PRHDT and CDR2 FYEKMQ (reference sequence). Trimming cost V 0 bases and J 3 bases, with 9 bases left between them. The CDR3 loop spans 15 amino acids. CDR3 bases: TGTGCCAGCAGCTTAGGACAGGGCCCCAATCAGCCCCAGCATTTT. It codes for CASSLGQGPNQPQHF.

The rearrangement joins TRBV30 to TRBJ2-1; no clear D gene. The germline CDR1 and CDR2 sequences are GTSNPN and SVGIG (reference sequence). The CDR3 runs 11 residues. Trimming stripped 0 bases from V and 10 bases from J, with 7 bases between. CDR3 residues: CAWSVPGEQFF. The CDR3 region has the DNA TGTGCCTGGAGTGTACCGGGCGAGCAGTTCTTC.

The chain uses TRBV29-1 and TRBJ1-1; D remains unclear. Trimming removed 0 bases at V and 5 bases at J, with 10 bases between. Germline lookup yields CDR1 SQVTM and CDR2 ANQGSEA. CDR3 size: 13 residues. CDR3 residues: CSVEDFEGTEAFF. The CDR3 DNA reads TGCAGCGTTGAAGATTTTGAGGGAACTGAAGCTTTCTTT.

The J gene is TRBJ2-1, the V gene TRBV7-6; 8 nucleotides line up with TRBD1. V was clipped by 4 bases and J by 2 bases; unmatched bases: 1. The length of the CDR3 is 14 residues. Germline CDR1 and CDR2: SGHVS and FNYEAQ. The DNA of the CDR3 is TGTGCCAGCAGCTCGGACAGGGCCTACAATGAGCAGTTCTTC. Its protein product is CASSSDRAYNEQFF.

This chain links TRBV5-6 with TRBJ1-5, with TRBD1 as a possible D gene (6 bases). Germline assignment: CDR1 SGHDT and CDR2 YYEEEE. With 4 bases removed from V and 5 bases from J, the gap between germline ends came to 19 bases. The CDR3 has 16 amino acids. The CDR3 DNA is TGTGCCAGCAGCAACGGAGGGGGGATTGTGGATCAGCCCCAGCATTTT. This gives the protein CASSNGGGIVDQPQHF.

The table lists this clone with a count of one. This chain uses TRBV11-2 with TRBJ2-7, with TRBD2 matching 7 bases. The germline V gene has CDR1 SGHAT and CDR2 FQNNGV. After removal of 3 bases from V and 3 bases from J, the junction contained 5 bases not matched to a gene. There are 14 residues in the CDR3. In DNA, the CDR3 is TGTGCCAGCAGCTTTGGGAGGGCCCTCTACGAGCAGTACTTC. This encodes CASSFGRALYEQYF.

The gene calls are TRBV9 and TRBJ2-1; D might be TRBD2 (6 bases). The CDR3 covers 17 residues. Germline values: CDR1 SGDLS, CDR2 YYNGEE. Trimming stripped 3 bases from V and 9 bases from J, with 25 bases between. This CDR3 reads CASSANPGLTHRGEQFF. The CDR3 region has the DNA TGTGCCAGCAGCGCGAACCCGGGACTGACGCACAGAGGTGAGCAGTTCTTC. Full variable domain (remainder filled in from reference TRBV9 and TRBJ2-1): DSGVTQTPKHLITATGQRVTLRCSPRSGDLSVYWYQQSLDQGLQFLIQYYNGEERAKGNILERFSAQQFPDLHSELNLSSLELGDSALYFCASSANPGLTHRGEQFFGPGTRLTVL.

The gene calls are TRBV6-6 and TRBJ1-2; D not resolved. Between the trimmed V and J ends, which lost 6 bases and 0 bases, there was a span of 17 bases. The CDR3 spans 16 residues. Germline CDR1 and CDR2: MNHNY and SVGAGI (reference sequence). The CDR3 sequence: CASSLLPGQANYGYTF. DNA of the CDR3: TGTGCCAGCAGCCTCCTCCCGGGCCAAGCTAACTATGGCTACACCTTC.

This clone was observed once. The J gene is TRBJ2-5, the V gene TRBV5-6; TRBD2 agrees at 11 bases. Trimming at V came to 4 bases and at J to 1 base, leaving 3 bases not matched to a gene. The CDR3 is made up of 15 amino acids. The germline CDR1 and CDR2 sequences are SGHDT and YYEEEE. Here the CDR3 reads CASSQLAGAQETQYF. The CDR3 nucleotides read TGTGCCAGCAGCCAACTAGCGGGGGCCCAAGAGACCCAGTACTTC. The full variable domain, rest sourced from reference TRBV5-6 and TRBJ2-5, is DAGVTQSPTHLIKTRGQQVTLRCSPKSGHDTVSWYQQALGQGPQFIFQYYEEEERQRGNFPDRFSGHQFPNYSSELNVNALLLGDSALYLCASSQLAGAQETQYFGPGTRLLVL.

V gene TRBV19 combines with J gene TRBJ1-5, with D possibly TRBD1 on 6 matching bases. V lost 9 bases to trimming and J lost 3 bases, with 18 bases between them. This CDR3 comprises 15 residues. The germline V gene encodes CDR1 LNHDA and CDR2 SQIVND (reference sequence). The CDR3 sequence: CASRSTGDYNQPQHF. In DNA, the CDR3 is TGTGCCAGCAGATCGACAGGAGACTACAATCAGCCCCAGCATTTT.

A single count supports this clone. V is TRBV5-1 and J is TRBJ2-5; possibly TRBD1 or TRBD2 for D (5 bases each). The J call may be faulty, since TRBJ2-7 better matches the DNA end. CDR1 SGHRS and CDR2 YFSETQ come from the germline V gene. The CDR3 totals 13 residues. The CDR3 is CASSWDGPYEQYF. For the CDR3, the DNA is TGCGCCAGCAGCTGGGACGGTCCCTACGAGCAGTACTTC.

CDR3 nucleotide sequence: TGTGCCAGCAGTGGCGGGAGCGACACCGGGGAGCTGTTTTTT. This codes for CASSGGSDTGELFF. The V call is TRBV6-1, the J call TRBJ2-2, with 7 bases fitting TRBD2. The CDR3 is 14 amino acids. CDR1 and CDR2 from the germline V gene are MNHNS and SASEGT. V was pared by 4 bases and J by 3 bases, with 2 bases of the junction left unmatched.

The V gene is TRBV6-1, the J gene TRBJ1-5, with TRBD1 matching 7 bases. The CDR3 covers 14 residues. From germline, CDR1 is MNHNS and CDR2 SASEGT. The V and J ends lost 6 bases and 3 bases, in that order; junction bases with no gene match: 5. CDR3 nucleotide sequence: TGTGCCAGCAGACAGACAGGGCCCAATCAGCCCCAGCATTTT. Protein product: CASRQTGPNQPQHF.

This clone was seen a few times. J is TRBJ1-2 and V is TRBV7-9; the match to TRBD1 covers 7 bases. The V gene's germline CDR1 is SEHNR and CDR2 FQNEAQ (reference sequence). Trimming cost V 4 bases and J 4 bases; bases outside gene matches: 3. The CDR3 spans 13 residues. CDR3 loop: CASSYGTVYGYTF. CDR3 sequence (DNA): TGTGCCAGCAGCTACGGGACAGTCTATGGCTACACCTTC.

The chain carries TRBV4-1 and TRBJ1-1; D is unresolved. In germline, CDR1 is MGHRA, CDR2 YSYEKL. The V end lost 3 bases, the J end lost 0 bases, and 5 bases lay between the germline ends. There are 13 residues in the CDR3. The CDR3: CASSQNLNTEAFF. Written as DNA, the CDR3 is TGCGCCAGCAGCCAGAACCTGAACACTGAAGCTTTCTTT.

This chain uses TRBV5-5 with TRBJ2-2; TRBD1 agrees at 11 bases. The trim removed 3 bases at V and 4 bases at J, leaving 5 bases unmatched. This CDR3 has 16 amino acids. Per the germline V gene, CDR1 is SGHKS and CDR2 is YYEKEE (reference sequence). For the CDR3, the DNA is TGTGCCAGCAGCTATTGGACAGGGGGCTTCACCGGGGAGCTGTTTTTT. Translating gives CASSYWTGGFTGELFF.